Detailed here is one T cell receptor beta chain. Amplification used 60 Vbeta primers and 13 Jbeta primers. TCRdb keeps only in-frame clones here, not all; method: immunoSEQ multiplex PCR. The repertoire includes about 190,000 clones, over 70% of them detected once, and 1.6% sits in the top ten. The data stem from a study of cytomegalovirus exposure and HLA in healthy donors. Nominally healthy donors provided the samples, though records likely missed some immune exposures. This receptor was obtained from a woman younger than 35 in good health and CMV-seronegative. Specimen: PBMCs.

The CDR3, as DNA: TGTGCCAGCAGTGATGGGACAGCGGACAATCAGCCCCAGCATTTT. Translating it yields CASSDGTADNQPQHF. The rearrangement joins TRBV2 to TRBJ1-5, with 7 bases aligning to TRBD1. V dropped 3 bases and J dropped 3; count of bases not matched to a gene: 5. The length of the CDR3 is 15 residues. The V gene's germline CDR1 is SNHLY and CDR2 FYNNEI.